This section outlines one TCR beta chain sequence together with its context. The data originate from a study of blood T cell repertoires in COVID-19. In the study overall: Collection of acute and convalescent COVID-19 samples took place in the United States, Italy and Spain. The analysed material was cDNA or gDNA that came from T cells, B-cell-depleted T cells, or PBMCs.

How the authors handled the data: Reference gene primer amplification gave estimated nucleated cell counts. The data were produced by immunoSEQ multiplex PCR, yet TCRdb's version contains in-frame clones alone and is incomplete. The V and J calls and clone size were taken over from that table, and D and trimming were inferred from the DNA. The sample consists of approximately 120,000 clones, 86% of them appearing once. The CDR3 has 11 amino acids. Trimming cost V 4 bases and J 9 bases, with 12 bases left between them. Germline CDR1 is DFQATT and CDR2 is SNEGSKA (reference sequence). Sequencing used peripheral blood. This clonotype was sampled from a woman aged 45-59 years who had recovered from COVID-19. The V and J genes are TRBV20-1 and TRBJ1-2, with D perhaps matching TRBD1 (5 bases). CDR3 protein: CSAIGGVSYTF. The CDR3 bases are TGCAGTGCTATTGGAGGGGTGAGCTACACCTTC.